This TCR beta chain derives from a study of regulatory T cells in long-lasting Graves disease. Combining iRepertoire HTBI primers with Arm-PCR of CDR3 regions, the authors built TCR beta libraries. TCRdb processed the multiplex PCR reads anew with MiXCR; each CDR3 protein has one entry. The data contain some 600,000 distinct CDR3 sequences, approximately 16% of them singletons. This clonotype was seen repeatedly, ten times or more. Time point given: newly diagnosed GD, antithyroid drugs for less than 3 months. Isolated PBMC RNA provided the starting material for the TCR library. Trimming took 5 bases from V and 7 from J, leaving 15 bases between them. The CDR3 sequence is 13 residues long. CDR1 and CDR2 (germline): GTSNPN, SVGIG (reference sequence). These data were also filed under a second study, of T cells in Graves' hyperthyroidism and ophthalmopathy. That work states: Hyperthyroidism patients were newly diagnosed, had disease duration under 2 months, and were aged 18 to 65 years.

The TCR comes from a man aged 18 to 29 with Graves disease. Sequencing was performed on peripheral blood mononuclear cells (PBMCs), taken at new diagnosis, from a patient treated with antithyroid drugs. The V gene is TRBV30, the J gene TRBJ1-5, with D uncertain. For the CDR3, the DNA is TGTGCCTGGGACCTGGGGATCCACCAGCCCCAGCATTTT. Translation: CAWDLGIHQPQHF.